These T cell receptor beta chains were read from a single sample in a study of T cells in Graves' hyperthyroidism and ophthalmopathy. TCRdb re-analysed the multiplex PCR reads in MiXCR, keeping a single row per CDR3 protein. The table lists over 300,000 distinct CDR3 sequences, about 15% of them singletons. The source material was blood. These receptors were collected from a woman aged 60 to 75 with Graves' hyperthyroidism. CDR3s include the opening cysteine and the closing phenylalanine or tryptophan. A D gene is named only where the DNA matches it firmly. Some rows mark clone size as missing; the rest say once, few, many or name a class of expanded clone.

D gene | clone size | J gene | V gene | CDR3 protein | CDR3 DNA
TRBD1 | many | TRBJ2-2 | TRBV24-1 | CATSDWRQGSPGELFF | TGTGCCACCAGTGATTGGCGACAGGGTTCACCCGGGGAGCTGTTTTTT
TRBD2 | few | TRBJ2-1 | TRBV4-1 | CASSPLAGERNEQFF | TGCGCCAGCAGCCCACTAGCGGGAGAGCGCAATGAGCAGTTCTTC
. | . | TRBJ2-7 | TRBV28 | CASSSPGRGKGYEQYF | TGTGCCAGCAGTTCTCCGGGTAGGGGAAAGGGCTACGAGCAGTACTTC
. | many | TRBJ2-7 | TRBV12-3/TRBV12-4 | CASSLNAVSSYEQYF | TGTGCCAGCAGTTTAAACGCAGTGAGCTCCTACGAGCAGTACTTC
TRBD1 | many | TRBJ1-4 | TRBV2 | CASRTGFLNEKLFF | TGTGCCAGCCGGACAGGCTTCCTAAATGAAAAACTGTTTTTT
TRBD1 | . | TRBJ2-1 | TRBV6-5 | CASSSRTGTGVGPYNEQFF | TGTGCCAGCAGTTCTCGAACCGGGACAGGGGTTGGGCCCTACAATGAGCAGTTCTTC
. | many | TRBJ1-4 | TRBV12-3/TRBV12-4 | CASSHTGSTNEKLFF | TGTGCCAGCAGTCATACAGGGTCTACTAATGAAAAACTGTTTTTT
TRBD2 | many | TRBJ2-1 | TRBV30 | CAWSSGLYHNEQFF | TGTGCCTGGAGTTCGGGACTATACCACAATGAGCAGTTCTTC
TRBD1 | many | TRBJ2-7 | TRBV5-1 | CASSYMGQGAYEQYF | TGCGCCAGCAGCTATATGGGACAGGGGGCCTACGAGCAGTACTTC
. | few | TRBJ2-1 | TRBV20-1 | CSAHRDRPVQFF | TGCAGTGCCCACCGAGACAGGCCGGTCCAGTTCTTC
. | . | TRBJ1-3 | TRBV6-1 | CASSRMGSGNTIYF | TGTGCCAGCAGTCGGATGGGCTCTGGAAACACCATATATTTT
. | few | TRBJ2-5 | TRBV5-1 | CASSLSGARGGTQYF | TGCGCCAGCAGCTTGTCAGGGGCCCGAGGTGGGACCCAGTACTTC
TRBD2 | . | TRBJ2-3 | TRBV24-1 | CATSDSASGITDTQYF | TGTGCCACCAGTGATTCGGCTAGCGGGATTACAGATACGCAGTATTTT
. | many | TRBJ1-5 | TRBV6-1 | CASSYDRDAGQPQHF | TGTGCCAGCAGCTATGACCGGGACGCGGGTCAGCCCCAGCATTTT
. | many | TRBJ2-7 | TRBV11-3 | CASSVWPRGEQYF | TGTGCCAGCAGCGTCTGGCCCAGGGGCGAGCAGTACTTC
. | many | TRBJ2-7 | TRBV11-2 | CASSFGYTVYEQYF | TGTGCCAGCAGCTTTGGGTATACGGTCTACGAGCAGTACTTC
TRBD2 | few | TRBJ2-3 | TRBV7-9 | CASSWTSRPTDTQYF | TGTGCCAGCAGCTGGACTAGCAGACCCACAGATACGCAGTATTTT
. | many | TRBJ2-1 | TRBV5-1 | CASSRPGAGGSEQFF | TGCGCCAGCTCTAGACCGGGGGCGGGTGGGAGTGAGCAGTTCTTC
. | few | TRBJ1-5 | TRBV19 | CASSITGPPSPQHF | TGTGCCAGTAGTATCACCGGGCCCCCGTCGCCCCAGCATTTT
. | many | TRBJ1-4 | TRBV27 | CASSLYIGRSEKLFF | TGTGCCAGCAGTTTATATATCGGGCGTAGTGAAAAACTGTTTTTT
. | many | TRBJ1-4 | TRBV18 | CASSRQSNNEKLFF | TGTGCCAGCTCCCGACAGTCGAATAATGAAAAACTGTTTTTT
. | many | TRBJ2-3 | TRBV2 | CASSESFPNTDTQYF | TGTGCCAGCAGTGAAAGTTTCCCCAACACAGATACGCAGTATTTT
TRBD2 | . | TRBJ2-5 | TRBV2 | CASSVGLAGVRETQYF | TGTGCCAGCAGCGTGGGACTAGCGGGAGTTCGAGAGACCCAGTACTTC
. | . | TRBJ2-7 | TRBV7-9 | CASSPDGDLAEQYF | TGTGCCAGCAGCCCCGATGGGGATCTCGCCGAGCAGTACTTC
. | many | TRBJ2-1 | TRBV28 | CASSGSSPQMEQFF | TGTGCCAGCAGTGGTAGTTCGCCACAAATGGAGCAGTTCTTC
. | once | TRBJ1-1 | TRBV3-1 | CASSLLSRGPEAFF | TGTGCCAGCAGCCTCCTGAGTCGGGGGCCTGAAGCTTTCTTT
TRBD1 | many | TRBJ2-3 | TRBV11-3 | CASSPTPWDREYGAADTQYF | TGTGCCAGCAGCCCAACTCCATGGGACAGGGAATATGGTGCGGCAGATACGCAGTATTTT
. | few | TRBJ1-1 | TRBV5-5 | CASSSDLAGENTEAFF | TGTGCCAGCAGCTCTGACTTGGCAGGTGAGAACACTGAAGCTTTCTTT
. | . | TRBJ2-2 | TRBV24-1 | CATSVAASGPGSCFF | .
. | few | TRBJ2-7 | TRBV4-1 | CASSQDVPGGYEQYF | TGCGCCAGCAGCCAAGACGTGCCAGGGGGGTACGAGCAGTACTTC
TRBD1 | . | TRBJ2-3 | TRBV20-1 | CSARAPPTGLGTDTQYF | TGCAGTGCTAGAGCCCCGCCGACAGGGTTGGGCACAGATACGCAGTATTTT
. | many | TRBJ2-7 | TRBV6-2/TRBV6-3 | CGAGSFYEQYF | TGTGGGGCGGGATCGTTCTACGAGCAGTACTTC
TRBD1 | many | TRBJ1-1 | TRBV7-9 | CASSLRGQGNTEAFF | TGTGCCAGCAGCTTAAGGGGACAGGGGAACACTGAAGCTTTCTTT
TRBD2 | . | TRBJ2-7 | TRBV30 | CAWSLTLAAYEQYF | TGTGCCTGGAGTTTAACGCTAGCGGCCTACGAGCAGTACTTC
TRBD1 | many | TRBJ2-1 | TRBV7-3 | CASSLYGQGAGEQFF | TGTGCCAGCAGCTTATACGGGCAGGGGGCAGGTGAGCAGTTCTTC
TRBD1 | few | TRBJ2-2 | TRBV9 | CASSGGQSTGELCF | TGTGCCAGCAGCGGGGGACAGAGCACCGGGGAGCTGTGTTTT
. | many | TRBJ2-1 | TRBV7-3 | CASSLNPLAYSSYNEQFF | TGTGCCAGCAGCTTAAACCCGCTAGCGTATAGCTCCTACAATGAGCAGTTCTTC
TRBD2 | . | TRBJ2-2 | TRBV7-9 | CASSPSGTSGNTGGLFF | TGTGCCAGCAGCCCTAGTGGGACTAGCGGTAACACCGGGGGGCTGTTTTTT
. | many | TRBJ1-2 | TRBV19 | CASSMSGRDYGYTF | TGTGCCAGTAGTATGAGCGGCAGGGACTATGGCTACACCTTC